This T cell receptor beta chain was captured by sequencing in a study of T cell responses to AZD1222 COVID-19 vaccine. TCRdb's copy holds only in-frame clones and misses some; the assay was immunoSEQ multiplex PCR. The sample includes roughly 120,000 clones, about nine tenths seen only once; the top ten take roughly 2.3%. This CDR3 is built from 11 residues. Between the trimmed V and J ends, which lost 4 bases and 6 bases, there was a span of 3 bases. Germline CDR1 MRHNA, CDR2 SNTAGT. Sequencing was performed on peripheral blood, taken on day 0 of AZD1222 vaccination. The TCR sequence derives from an adult in good health. The chain uses TRBV6-4 and TRBJ2-2; D is ambiguous. CDR3: CASSVPGELFF. In nucleotides, the CDR3 is TGTGCCAGCAGTGTTCCCGGGGAGCTGTTTTTT.